The 14 T cell receptor beta chains in this list originate from one sample, sequenced in a study of blood T cell repertoires in COVID-19 (dated by TCRdb to 2018 to 2021). Libraries were prepared through the immunoSEQ multiplex PCR assay. Not all clones reach the TCRdb copy of this immuneACCESS table, which keeps in-frame sequences only. Checked studies attribute under half of the gap to unresolved V genes and leave the rest unexplained. A total of around 130,000 clones appear in this sample, approximately 83% of them only once. About 5% of the sample belongs to the ten largest clones. Sequenced material: peripheral blood. The origin of the receptors is a woman in her sixties or seventies with acute or convalescent COVID-19.

The CDR3 loop is CASSLSGGGEETQYF. Written as DNA, the CDR3 is TGTGCCAGCAGCTTATCTGGAGGGGGCGAAGAGACCCAGTACTTC. This chain links TRBV13 with TRBJ2-5, with TRBD1 as a possible D gene (7 bases). In germline, CDR1 is PRHDT, CDR2 FYEKMQ (reference sequence). V was cut by 2 bases and J by 3 bases, with 13 bases left in between. This CDR3 is built from 15 residues.

The genes are TRBV2 and TRBJ1-5; D remains ambiguous. The CDR3 totals 13 residues. Germline lookup yields CDR1 SNHLY and CDR2 FYNNEI. V was clipped by 8 bases and J by 9 bases, with 17 bases between them. In nucleotides, the CDR3 is TGTGCCAGCGGGAAGGTGAGGGATCGGCCCCAGCATTTT. It translates to CASGKVRDRPQHF. Looking up the rest from reference TRBV2 and TRBJ1-5 gives the full variable domain: EPEVTQTPSHQVTQMGQEVILRCVPISNHLYFYWYRQILGQKVEFLVSFYNNEISEKSEIFDDQFSVERPDGSNFTLKIRSTKLEDSAMYFCASGKVRDRPQHFGDGTRLSIL.

This rearrangement joins TRBV10-3 to TRBJ2-7; 7 bases align to TRBD2. Germline-derived CDR1 and CDR2 are ENHRY and SYGVKD. CDR3 length: 14 residues. Losses at the gene ends were 8 bases for V and 5 bases for J; bases not matched to a gene: 12. The CDR3 nucleotides read TGTGCCATCGGGGGGGGTAGCGGGTTCGACGAGCAGTACTTC. Protein product: CAIGGGSGFDEQYF.

The chain employs TRBV7-2 and TRBJ1-3, with D maybe TRBD1 (6 bases). CDR3 size: 14 residues. V lost 10 bases to trimming and J lost 2 bases, with 15 bases between them. Looked up from germline, CDR1 is SGHTA and CDR2 is FQGNSA. CDR3 region: CATSAGATGNTIYF. The CDR3 DNA reads TGTGCCACCTCAGCGGGGGCGACTGGAAACACCATATATTTT.

The rearrangement uses TRBV15 and TRBJ2-3; D is uncertain. The germline V gene has CDR1 LNHNV and CDR2 YYDKDF (reference sequence). This CDR3 contains 15 residues. Trimming took 1 base from V and 4 from J, leaving 12 bases between them. CDR3 nucleotide sequence: TGTGCCACCAGCAGAGGAGTAATTGAGGCAGATACGCAGTATTTT. Translation gives CATSRGVIEADTQYF. The full variable domain, with the rest looked up from reference TRBV15 and TRBJ2-3, is DAMVIQNPRYQVTQFGKPVTLSCSQTLNHNVMYWYQQKSSQAPKLLFHYYDKDFNNEADTPDNFQSRRPNTSFCFLDIRSPGLGDTAMYLCATSRGVIEADTQYFGPGTRLTVL.

The chain recombines TRBV5-5 with TRBJ2-5; 11 nucleotides align to TRBD2. Germline V gene lookup returns CDR1 SGHKS and CDR2 YYEKEE (reference sequence). The trim removed 0 bases at V and 5 bases at J, leaving 6 bases unmatched. The CDR3 covers 16 residues. CDR3 sequence: CASSLELAGGRETQYF. The CDR3 nucleotides are TGTGCCAGCAGCTTGGAATTAGCGGGGGGGCGGGAGACCCAGTACTTC.

The chain is built from TRBV6-5 and TRBJ1-1; 10 nucleotides align to TRBD1. CDR1 and CDR2 from the germline V gene are MNHEY and SVGAGI. J lost 11 bases, V lost 0 bases, and 9 bases had no gene match. The CDR3 is made up of 15 amino acids. The CDR3 DNA reads TGTGCCAGCAGTTACTCGTGGGACAGGGGATCAAGCGCTTTCTTT. This codes for CASSYSWDRGSSAFF.

The V and J genes are TRBV10-3 and TRBJ2-2; TRBD2 matches 7 bases. The V gene end was trimmed by 3 bases and the J gene end by 9 bases; junction bases not matched to a gene: 16. This CDR3 spans 17 amino acids. Looked up from germline, CDR1 is ENHRY and CDR2 is SYGVKD. The CDR3 reads CAISDPPGLSSFRELFF. The CDR3 DNA sequence: TGTGCCATCAGTGACCCTCCGGGACTATCAAGCTTCCGGGAGCTGTTTTTT.

This clone was seen only once. The rearrangement joins TRBV2 to TRBJ1-1; 8 bases align to TRBD1. With V trimmed by 7 bases and J by 3 bases, 4 bases remained unmatched. CDR1 and CDR2 (germline): SNHLY, FYNNEI. The CDR3 loop spans 13 amino acids. The CDR3 coding sequence is TGTGCCAGCATCCCGGACAGGGACACTGAAGCTTTCTTT. Its protein product is CASIPDRDTEAFF.

The rearrangement uses TRBV7-9 and TRBJ1-2, with D unresolved. V was cut by 5 bases and J by 8 bases, with 21 bases left in between. The CDR3 sequence is 15 residues long. Germline loops: CDR1 SEHNR, CDR2 FQNEAQ (reference sequence). Here the CDR3 DNA reads TGTGCCAGCAGCCCCCCCTCGGTCCGCTCCCTGGGCTACACCTTC. Translated, it gives CASSPPSVRSLGYTF.

V usage is TRBV5-1 and J usage is TRBJ2-7; a possible D gene is TRBD2 (6 bases). V lost 4 bases to trimming and J lost 2 bases, with 25 bases between them. Germline V gene data show CDR1 as SGHRS and CDR2 as YFSETQ. This CDR3 has 18 residues. The CDR3, as DNA: TGCGCCAGCAGCGACCTGAAAAAACATAGCGGTTCTGCCTACGAGCAGTACTTC. Amino acids: CASSDLKKHSGSAYEQYF. Supplemented by reference TRBV5-1 and TRBJ2-7, the full variable domain reads KAGVTQTPRYLIKTRGQQVTLSCSPISGHRSVSWYQQTPGQGLQFLFEYFSETQRNKGNFPGRFSGRQFSNSRSEMNVSTLELGDSALYLCASSDLKKHSGSAYEQYFGPGTRLTVT.

The chain's CDR3 is CASHRVGDEKLFF. For the CDR3, the DNA is TGTGCCAGCCACAGGGTTGGGGATGAAAAACTGTTTTTT. The rearrangement joins TRBV7-9 to TRBJ1-4; possibly TRBD1 for D (6 bases). The CDR3 consists of 13 residues. V was pared by 8 bases and J by 6 bases, with 13 bases between. Germline V lookup: CDR1 SEHNR, CDR2 FQNEAQ (reference sequence).

This chain connects TRBV5-6 to TRBJ1-2; TRBD1 aligns across 8 bases. This CDR3 is built from 16 residues. Germline V gives CDR1 SGHDT, CDR2 YYEEEE. Unmatched junction bases numbered 14, after V lost 5 bases and J lost 5 bases. CDR3 nucleotide sequence: TGTGCCAGCAGTTCCCCTTGGCAGGGGGCGCAATATGGCTACACCTTC. The encoded protein is CASSSPWQGAQYGYTF.

This clone was seen only once. The V gene is TRBV2, the J gene TRBJ2-3; 7 bases are a match to TRBD2. This CDR3 is built from 15 residues. Germline V lookup: CDR1 SNHLY, CDR2 FYNNEI. V dropped 4 bases and J dropped 2; count of bases not matched to a gene: 6. CDR3 DNA: TGTGCCAGCAGTGGTCCACTAGCGTTCACAGATACGCAGTATTTT. It yields the protein CASSGPLAFTDTQYF.